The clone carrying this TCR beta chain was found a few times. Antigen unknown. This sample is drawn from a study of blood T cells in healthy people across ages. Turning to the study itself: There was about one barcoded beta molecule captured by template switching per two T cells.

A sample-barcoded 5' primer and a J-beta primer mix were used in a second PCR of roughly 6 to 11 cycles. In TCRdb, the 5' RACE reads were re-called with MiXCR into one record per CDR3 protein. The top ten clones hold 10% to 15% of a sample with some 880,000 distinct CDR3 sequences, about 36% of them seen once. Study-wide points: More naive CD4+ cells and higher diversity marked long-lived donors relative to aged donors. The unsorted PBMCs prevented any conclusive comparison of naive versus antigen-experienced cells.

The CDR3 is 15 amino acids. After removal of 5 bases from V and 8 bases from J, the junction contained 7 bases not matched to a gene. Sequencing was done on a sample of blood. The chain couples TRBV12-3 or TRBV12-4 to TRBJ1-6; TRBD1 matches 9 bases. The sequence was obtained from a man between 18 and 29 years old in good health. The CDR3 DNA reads TGTGCCAGCAGTACCCGGGACAGGGTGGATTCACCCCTCCACTTT. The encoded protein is CASSTRDRVDSPLHF.